This passage covers 18 T cell receptor beta chains from one sample sequenced in a study of shared clonotypes between healthy human individuals. Profiling relied on immunoSEQ multiplex PCR, and the TCRdb table lists in-frame clones only, not all of them. The sample includes approximately 480,000 clones, almost 80% of them seen just once. The sequenced sample consisted of PBMCs. These receptors came from a middle-aged woman in good health. Some clones in this sample may be carry-over from other donors' samples.

Concerning this clone: The identical CDR3 is also encoded by other nucleotide sequences in the sample. The V gene is TRBV30, the J gene TRBJ1-1; D gene unclear. There are 12 residues in the CDR3. Germline-derived CDR1 and CDR2 are GTSNPN and SVGIG (reference sequence). Trimming removed 3 bases at V and 1 base at J, with 6 bases between. CDR3: CAWSPANTEAFF. The CDR3 bases are TGTGCCTGGAGCCCGGCGAACACTGAAGCTTTCTTT. Supplemented by reference TRBV30 and TRBJ1-1, the full variable domain reads SQTIHQWPATLVQPVGSPLSLECTVEGTSNPNLYWYRQAAGRGLQLLFYSVGIGQISSEVPQNLSASRPQDRQFILSSKKLLLSDSGFYLCAWSPANTEAFFGQGTRLTVV.

The rearrangement uses TRBV28 and TRBJ2-2; 10 bases map to TRBD2. The germline V gene encodes CDR1 MDHEN and CDR2 SYDVKM. The V and J ends lost 2 bases and 5 bases, in that order; junction bases with no gene match: 14. The CDR3 consists of 19 residues. CDR3 coding DNA: TGTGCCAGCAGTTTAGGTGGTCTAGCGGGGGCCTGGAGAACCGGGGAGCTGTTTTTT. Protein sequence: CASSLGGLAGAWRTGELFF.

The chain uses TRBV28 and TRBJ1-5, with 9 nucleotides matching TRBD1. This CDR3 is built from 14 residues. J gave up 5 bases and V 6 bases, and 5 bases lay outside the gene matches. The germline CDR1 and CDR2 sequences are MDHEN and SYDVKM. The CDR3 reads CASREGQGHQPQHF. The CDR3 DNA follows: TGTGCCAGCAGAGAGGGACAGGGCCATCAGCCCCAGCATTTT.

Regarding this clone: Additional DNA sequences in this sample encode the identical CDR3. J is TRBJ1-5 and V is TRBV18; D gene uncertain. The germline V and J ends were trimmed by 3 bases and 0 bases, with 3 bases remaining between them. CDR3 length: 13 residues. The germline V gene encodes CDR1 KGHSH and CDR2 LQKENI. This CDR3 is CASSPYSNQPQHF. The CDR3 DNA reads TGTGCCAGCTCACCTTATAGCAATCAGCCCCAGCATTTT.

The chain employs TRBV28 and TRBJ1-4; maybe TRBD1 (5 bases). Germline CDR1 is MDHEN and CDR2 is SYDVKM. This CDR3 region has 15 residues. V shed 5 bases and J shed 8 bases, with 18 bases lying between them. The chain's CDR3 is CASSRHGAVGEKLFF. The CDR3, as DNA: TGTGCCAGCAGTCGCCACGGGGCAGTGGGGGAAAAACTGTTTTTT.

This CDR3 is CASSPSTDTGELFF. CDR3 bases: TGTGCCAGCAGCCCTAGTACAGATACCGGGGAGCTGTTTTTT. This rearrangement joins TRBV9 to TRBJ2-2, with D unresolved. The V gene's germline CDR1 is SGDLS and CDR2 YYNGEE. There are 14 residues in the CDR3. Trimming removed 4 bases at V and 5 bases at J, with 12 bases between.

The chain links TRBV10-2 to TRBJ1-5; 9 nucleotides align to TRBD1. Unmatched junction bases numbered 9, after V lost 8 bases and J lost 7 bases. Germline CDR1 reads WSHSY; CDR2 reads SAAADI. The CDR3 has 14 amino acids. The chain's CDR3 is CASRPQGAWQPQHF. DNA for the CDR3: TGCGCCAGCCGACCACAGGGGGCATGGCAGCCCCAGCATTTT.

The chain recombines TRBV13 with TRBJ2-7, with TRBD1 identical over 8 bases. Germline V gene lookup returns CDR1 PRHDT and CDR2 FYEKMQ (reference sequence). The CDR3 is 14 residues long. Losses at the gene ends were 5 bases for V and 6 bases for J; bases not matched to a gene: 9. In nucleotides, the CDR3 is TGTGCCAGCAGCCCAGGACAGGGTTATGGCGAGCAGTACTTC. Its translation is CASSPGQGYGEQYF.

The chain combines TRBV7-3 with TRBJ2-1, with a weak D call TRBD1 (6 bases). Trimming took off 5 bases at V and 3 bases at J, with 11 bases between the two ends. CDR1 SGHTA and CDR2 FQGTGA come from the germline V gene. This CDR3 has 14 amino acids. The CDR3 region is CASSTQGNYNEQFF. The CDR3 bases are TGTGCCAGCAGCACGCAGGGGAACTACAATGAGCAGTTCTTC.

The chain links TRBV7-9 to TRBJ2-7, with D perhaps matching TRBD2 (5 bases). TRBJ2-1 explains the end of the DNA better; the J call may be wrong. This CDR3 spans 16 amino acids. Germline V lookup: CDR1 SEHNR, CDR2 FQNEAQ (reference sequence). The CDR3 reads CASSYPHGGSYNEQFF. The CDR3, as DNA: TGTGCCAGCAGTTACCCTCACGGAGGTTCCTACAATGAGCAGTTCTTC.

This clone was counted a single time. The chain uses TRBV18 and TRBJ2-7, with a weak D call TRBD2 (5 bases). The CDR3 totals 12 residues. Trimming removed 4 bases from V and 4 bases from J, with 8 bases in between. Germline V gene data show CDR1 as KGHSH and CDR2 as LQKENI. The CDR3 DNA follows: TGTGCCAGCTCACGCGAGGGTTACGAGCAGTACTTC. It codes for CASSREGYEQYF.

V and J are TRBV9 and TRBJ2-7; D gene uncertain. V lost 0 bases and J lost 2, with 9 bases in between. Germline loops: CDR1 SGDLS, CDR2 YYNGEE. This CDR3 comprises 14 residues. CDR3 bases: TGTGCCAGCAGCGTAGGGGCTAAGGCCTACGAGCAGTACTTC. Translation: CASSVGAKAYEQYF. Together with reference TRBV9 and TRBJ2-7, the CDR3 gives the full variable domain: DSGVTQTPKHLITATGQRVTLRCSPRSGDLSVYWYQQSLDQGLQFLIQYYNGEERAKGNILERFSAQQFPDLHSELNLSSLELGDSALYFCASSVGAKAYEQYFGPGTRLTVT.

The chain is built from TRBV7-2 and TRBJ2-2, with D maybe TRBD2 (6 bases). V was shortened by 3 bases and J by 4 bases, with 12 bases between the two germline ends. The CDR3 runs to 15 residues. CDR1 SGHTA and CDR2 FQGNSA come from the germline V gene. CDR3 region: CASSFGGWGTGELFF. CDR3 DNA: TGTGCCAGCAGCTTTGGGGGGTGGGGCACCGGGGAGCTGTTTTTT.

The V gene is TRBV2, the J gene TRBJ2-7, with TRBD1 matching over 7 bases. Germline assignment: CDR1 SNHLY and CDR2 FYNNEI. V dropped 3 bases and J dropped 4; count of bases not matched to a gene: 9. The CDR3 consists of 15 residues. The CDR3 loop is CASSDWSGGSYEQYF. DNA of the CDR3: TGTGCCAGCAGTGATTGGTCAGGGGGAAGTTACGAGCAGTACTTC.

This clone was picked up many times. The J gene is TRBJ1-4, the V gene TRBV5-1; TRBD1 might be the D (6 bases). The germline V gene has CDR1 SGHRS and CDR2 YFSETQ. The CDR3 is 14 residues long. The germline V and J ends were trimmed by 0 bases and 4 bases, with 7 bases remaining between them. DNA for the CDR3: TGCGCCAGCAGCTTGGGACAGGTTAATGAAAAACTGTTTTTT. This translates into CASSLGQVNEKLFF.

The CDR3 sequence is CASSPRTSGRIYNEQFF. CDR3 DNA sequence: TGTGCCAGCAGCCCCCGGACTAGCGGGAGAATCTACAATGAGCAGTTCTTC. V gene TRBV7-2 combines with J gene TRBJ2-1; 13 bases map to TRBD2. CDR3 length: 17 residues. In germline, CDR1 is SGHTA, CDR2 FQGNSA. After removal of 5 bases from V and 3 bases from J, the junction contained 7 bases not matched to a gene.

Concerning this clone: The identical CDR3 is also encoded by other nucleotide sequences in the sample. The rearrangement links TRBV5-1 to TRBJ2-1; no clear D gene. Trimming left V 0 bases short and J 0 bases short, with 10 bases between. Germline V gene lookup returns CDR1 SGHRS and CDR2 YFSETQ. This CDR3 is built from 16 residues. CDR3 amino acids: CASSLAGTSSYNEQFF. CDR3 in DNA: TGCGCCAGCAGCTTGGCCGGAACAAGCTCCTACAATGAGCAGTTCTTC.

This rearrangement joins TRBV28 to TRBJ1-5, with D unresolved. From germline, CDR1 is MDHEN and CDR2 SYDVKM. Trimming took off 2 bases at V and 0 bases at J, with 5 bases between the two ends. The CDR3 runs 14 residues. The CDR3 sequence is CASSLDYSNQPQHF. Here the CDR3 DNA reads TGTGCCAGCAGTTTAGATTATAGCAATCAGCCCCAGCATTTT.